Presented here are 5 T cell receptor beta chains from one specimen sequenced in a study of blood T cell repertoires in COVID-19. Sequenced by immunoSEQ multiplex PCR; TCRdb stores in-frame clones only, minus some. The data show roughly 41,000 clones, with roughly 88% seen just once and approximately 10% held by the top ten. Sequencing was carried out using peripheral blood. The receptors originated from a man between 60 and 70 years old with active COVID-19.

The chain employs TRBV6-5 and TRBJ2-2; D not resolved. The V gene lost 2 bases and the J gene lost 3 bases, with 7 bases spanning the gap. CDR3 size: 14 residues. Germline CDR1 and CDR2: MNHEY and SVGAGI. The CDR3 sequence is CASSYGQYTGELFF. In nucleotides, the CDR3 is TGTGCCAGCAGTTACGGCCAGTACACCGGGGAGCTGTTTTTT.

The sample holds one count of this clone. This chain connects TRBV25-1 to TRBJ1-1; 7 nucleotides agree with TRBD1. The germline V gene encodes CDR1 MGHDK and CDR2 SYGVNS. Germline trimming cut 4 bases from V and 4 bases from J; bases unmatched to any gene: 9. The CDR3 contains 15 residues. The CDR3 protein is CASSGPTTGLTEAFF. CDR3 DNA: TGTGCCAGCAGTGGCCCAACGACAGGGCTCACTGAAGCTTTCTTT.

This chain connects TRBV4-3 to TRBJ1-1; D is ambiguous. Germline V gene data show CDR1 as LGHNA and CDR2 as YSLEER. CDR3 length: 15 amino acids. Trimming took 1 base from V and 5 from J, leaving 14 bases between them. CDR3: CASSQVMEGRTEAFF. In nucleotides, the CDR3 is TGCGCCAGCAGCCAAGTCATGGAGGGTAGGACTGAAGCTTTCTTT.

This chain connects TRBV7-8 to TRBJ2-3, with a possible D match to TRBD2 (6 bases). This CDR3 is built from 16 residues. Germline assignment: CDR1 SGHVS and CDR2 FQNEAQ. Trimming removed 4 bases at V and 1 base at J, with 15 bases between. Written as DNA, the CDR3 is TGTGCCAGCAGCTCCCTTGTGCGGGGCCGCACAGATACGCAGTATTTT. Its translation: CASSSLVRGRTDTQYF.

The chain uses TRBV4-3 and TRBJ1-1; TRBD1 aligns across 8 bases. V lost 4 bases, J lost 1 base, and 2 bases stayed unmatched. The CDR3 has 14 amino acids. Germline V gene lookup returns CDR1 LGHNA and CDR2 YSLEER. This CDR3 is CASSPGTGNTEAFF. DNA for the CDR3: TGCGCCAGCAGCCCCGGGACAGGGAACACTGAAGCTTTCTTT.